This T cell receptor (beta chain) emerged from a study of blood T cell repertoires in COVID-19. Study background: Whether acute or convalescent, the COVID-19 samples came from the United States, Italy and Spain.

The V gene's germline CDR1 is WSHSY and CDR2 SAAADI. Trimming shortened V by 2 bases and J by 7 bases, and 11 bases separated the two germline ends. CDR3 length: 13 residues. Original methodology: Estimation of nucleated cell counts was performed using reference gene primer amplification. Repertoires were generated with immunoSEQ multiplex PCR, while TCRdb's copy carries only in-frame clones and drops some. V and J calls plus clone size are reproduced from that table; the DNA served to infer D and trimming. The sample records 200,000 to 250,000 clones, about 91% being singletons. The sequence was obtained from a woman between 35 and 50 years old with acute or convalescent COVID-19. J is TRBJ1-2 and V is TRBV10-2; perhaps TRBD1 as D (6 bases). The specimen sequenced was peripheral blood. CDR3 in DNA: TGCGCCAGCAGTGAGGTCAGGGGTCGTGGCTACACCTTC. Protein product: CASSEVRGRGYTF.